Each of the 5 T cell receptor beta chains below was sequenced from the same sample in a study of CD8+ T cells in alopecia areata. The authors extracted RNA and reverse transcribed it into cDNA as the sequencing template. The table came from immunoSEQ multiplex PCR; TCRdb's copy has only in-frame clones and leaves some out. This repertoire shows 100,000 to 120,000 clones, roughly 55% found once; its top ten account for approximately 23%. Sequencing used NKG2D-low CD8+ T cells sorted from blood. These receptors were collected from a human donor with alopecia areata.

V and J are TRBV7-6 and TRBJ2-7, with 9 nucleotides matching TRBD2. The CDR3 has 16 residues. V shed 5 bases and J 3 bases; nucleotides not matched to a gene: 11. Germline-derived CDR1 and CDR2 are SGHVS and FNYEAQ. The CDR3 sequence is CASSPSGLAGHYEQYF. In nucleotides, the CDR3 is TGTGCCAGCAGCCCCAGCGGGCTAGCGGGACACTACGAGCAGTACTTC.

CDR3 in amino acids: CASSMGGETEAFF. DNA of the CDR3: TGTGCCAGCAGCATGGGAGGGGAGACTGAAGCTTTCTTT. The rearrangement joins TRBV27 to TRBJ1-1; tentatively, D is TRBD1 (5 bases). The germline V gene has CDR1 MNHEY and CDR2 SMNVEV (reference sequence). Between the trimmed V and J ends, which lost 6 bases and 5 bases, there was a span of 13 bases. This CDR3 has 13 amino acids.

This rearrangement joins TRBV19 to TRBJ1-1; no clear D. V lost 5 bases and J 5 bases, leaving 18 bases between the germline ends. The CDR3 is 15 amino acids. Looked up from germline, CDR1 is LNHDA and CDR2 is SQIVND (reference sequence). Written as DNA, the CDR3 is TGTGCCAGTAGTGCCCCAATGGCAGGCCGAACTGAAGCTTTCTTT. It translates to CASSAPMAGRTEAFF.

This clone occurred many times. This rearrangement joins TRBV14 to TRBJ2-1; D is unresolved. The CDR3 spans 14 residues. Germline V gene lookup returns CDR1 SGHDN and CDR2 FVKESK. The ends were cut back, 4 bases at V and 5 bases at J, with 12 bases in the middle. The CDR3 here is CASSPRAANNEQFF. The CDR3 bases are TGTGCCAGCAGCCCGCGTGCGGCAAACAATGAGCAGTTCTTC.

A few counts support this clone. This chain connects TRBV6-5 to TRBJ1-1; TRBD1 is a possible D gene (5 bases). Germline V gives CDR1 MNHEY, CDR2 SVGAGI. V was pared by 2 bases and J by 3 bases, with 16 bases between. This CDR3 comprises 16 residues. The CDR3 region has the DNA TGTGCCAGCAGTTACGACGGGAGCAGGGCTGACACTGAAGCTTTCTTT. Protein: CASSYDGSRADTEAFF.